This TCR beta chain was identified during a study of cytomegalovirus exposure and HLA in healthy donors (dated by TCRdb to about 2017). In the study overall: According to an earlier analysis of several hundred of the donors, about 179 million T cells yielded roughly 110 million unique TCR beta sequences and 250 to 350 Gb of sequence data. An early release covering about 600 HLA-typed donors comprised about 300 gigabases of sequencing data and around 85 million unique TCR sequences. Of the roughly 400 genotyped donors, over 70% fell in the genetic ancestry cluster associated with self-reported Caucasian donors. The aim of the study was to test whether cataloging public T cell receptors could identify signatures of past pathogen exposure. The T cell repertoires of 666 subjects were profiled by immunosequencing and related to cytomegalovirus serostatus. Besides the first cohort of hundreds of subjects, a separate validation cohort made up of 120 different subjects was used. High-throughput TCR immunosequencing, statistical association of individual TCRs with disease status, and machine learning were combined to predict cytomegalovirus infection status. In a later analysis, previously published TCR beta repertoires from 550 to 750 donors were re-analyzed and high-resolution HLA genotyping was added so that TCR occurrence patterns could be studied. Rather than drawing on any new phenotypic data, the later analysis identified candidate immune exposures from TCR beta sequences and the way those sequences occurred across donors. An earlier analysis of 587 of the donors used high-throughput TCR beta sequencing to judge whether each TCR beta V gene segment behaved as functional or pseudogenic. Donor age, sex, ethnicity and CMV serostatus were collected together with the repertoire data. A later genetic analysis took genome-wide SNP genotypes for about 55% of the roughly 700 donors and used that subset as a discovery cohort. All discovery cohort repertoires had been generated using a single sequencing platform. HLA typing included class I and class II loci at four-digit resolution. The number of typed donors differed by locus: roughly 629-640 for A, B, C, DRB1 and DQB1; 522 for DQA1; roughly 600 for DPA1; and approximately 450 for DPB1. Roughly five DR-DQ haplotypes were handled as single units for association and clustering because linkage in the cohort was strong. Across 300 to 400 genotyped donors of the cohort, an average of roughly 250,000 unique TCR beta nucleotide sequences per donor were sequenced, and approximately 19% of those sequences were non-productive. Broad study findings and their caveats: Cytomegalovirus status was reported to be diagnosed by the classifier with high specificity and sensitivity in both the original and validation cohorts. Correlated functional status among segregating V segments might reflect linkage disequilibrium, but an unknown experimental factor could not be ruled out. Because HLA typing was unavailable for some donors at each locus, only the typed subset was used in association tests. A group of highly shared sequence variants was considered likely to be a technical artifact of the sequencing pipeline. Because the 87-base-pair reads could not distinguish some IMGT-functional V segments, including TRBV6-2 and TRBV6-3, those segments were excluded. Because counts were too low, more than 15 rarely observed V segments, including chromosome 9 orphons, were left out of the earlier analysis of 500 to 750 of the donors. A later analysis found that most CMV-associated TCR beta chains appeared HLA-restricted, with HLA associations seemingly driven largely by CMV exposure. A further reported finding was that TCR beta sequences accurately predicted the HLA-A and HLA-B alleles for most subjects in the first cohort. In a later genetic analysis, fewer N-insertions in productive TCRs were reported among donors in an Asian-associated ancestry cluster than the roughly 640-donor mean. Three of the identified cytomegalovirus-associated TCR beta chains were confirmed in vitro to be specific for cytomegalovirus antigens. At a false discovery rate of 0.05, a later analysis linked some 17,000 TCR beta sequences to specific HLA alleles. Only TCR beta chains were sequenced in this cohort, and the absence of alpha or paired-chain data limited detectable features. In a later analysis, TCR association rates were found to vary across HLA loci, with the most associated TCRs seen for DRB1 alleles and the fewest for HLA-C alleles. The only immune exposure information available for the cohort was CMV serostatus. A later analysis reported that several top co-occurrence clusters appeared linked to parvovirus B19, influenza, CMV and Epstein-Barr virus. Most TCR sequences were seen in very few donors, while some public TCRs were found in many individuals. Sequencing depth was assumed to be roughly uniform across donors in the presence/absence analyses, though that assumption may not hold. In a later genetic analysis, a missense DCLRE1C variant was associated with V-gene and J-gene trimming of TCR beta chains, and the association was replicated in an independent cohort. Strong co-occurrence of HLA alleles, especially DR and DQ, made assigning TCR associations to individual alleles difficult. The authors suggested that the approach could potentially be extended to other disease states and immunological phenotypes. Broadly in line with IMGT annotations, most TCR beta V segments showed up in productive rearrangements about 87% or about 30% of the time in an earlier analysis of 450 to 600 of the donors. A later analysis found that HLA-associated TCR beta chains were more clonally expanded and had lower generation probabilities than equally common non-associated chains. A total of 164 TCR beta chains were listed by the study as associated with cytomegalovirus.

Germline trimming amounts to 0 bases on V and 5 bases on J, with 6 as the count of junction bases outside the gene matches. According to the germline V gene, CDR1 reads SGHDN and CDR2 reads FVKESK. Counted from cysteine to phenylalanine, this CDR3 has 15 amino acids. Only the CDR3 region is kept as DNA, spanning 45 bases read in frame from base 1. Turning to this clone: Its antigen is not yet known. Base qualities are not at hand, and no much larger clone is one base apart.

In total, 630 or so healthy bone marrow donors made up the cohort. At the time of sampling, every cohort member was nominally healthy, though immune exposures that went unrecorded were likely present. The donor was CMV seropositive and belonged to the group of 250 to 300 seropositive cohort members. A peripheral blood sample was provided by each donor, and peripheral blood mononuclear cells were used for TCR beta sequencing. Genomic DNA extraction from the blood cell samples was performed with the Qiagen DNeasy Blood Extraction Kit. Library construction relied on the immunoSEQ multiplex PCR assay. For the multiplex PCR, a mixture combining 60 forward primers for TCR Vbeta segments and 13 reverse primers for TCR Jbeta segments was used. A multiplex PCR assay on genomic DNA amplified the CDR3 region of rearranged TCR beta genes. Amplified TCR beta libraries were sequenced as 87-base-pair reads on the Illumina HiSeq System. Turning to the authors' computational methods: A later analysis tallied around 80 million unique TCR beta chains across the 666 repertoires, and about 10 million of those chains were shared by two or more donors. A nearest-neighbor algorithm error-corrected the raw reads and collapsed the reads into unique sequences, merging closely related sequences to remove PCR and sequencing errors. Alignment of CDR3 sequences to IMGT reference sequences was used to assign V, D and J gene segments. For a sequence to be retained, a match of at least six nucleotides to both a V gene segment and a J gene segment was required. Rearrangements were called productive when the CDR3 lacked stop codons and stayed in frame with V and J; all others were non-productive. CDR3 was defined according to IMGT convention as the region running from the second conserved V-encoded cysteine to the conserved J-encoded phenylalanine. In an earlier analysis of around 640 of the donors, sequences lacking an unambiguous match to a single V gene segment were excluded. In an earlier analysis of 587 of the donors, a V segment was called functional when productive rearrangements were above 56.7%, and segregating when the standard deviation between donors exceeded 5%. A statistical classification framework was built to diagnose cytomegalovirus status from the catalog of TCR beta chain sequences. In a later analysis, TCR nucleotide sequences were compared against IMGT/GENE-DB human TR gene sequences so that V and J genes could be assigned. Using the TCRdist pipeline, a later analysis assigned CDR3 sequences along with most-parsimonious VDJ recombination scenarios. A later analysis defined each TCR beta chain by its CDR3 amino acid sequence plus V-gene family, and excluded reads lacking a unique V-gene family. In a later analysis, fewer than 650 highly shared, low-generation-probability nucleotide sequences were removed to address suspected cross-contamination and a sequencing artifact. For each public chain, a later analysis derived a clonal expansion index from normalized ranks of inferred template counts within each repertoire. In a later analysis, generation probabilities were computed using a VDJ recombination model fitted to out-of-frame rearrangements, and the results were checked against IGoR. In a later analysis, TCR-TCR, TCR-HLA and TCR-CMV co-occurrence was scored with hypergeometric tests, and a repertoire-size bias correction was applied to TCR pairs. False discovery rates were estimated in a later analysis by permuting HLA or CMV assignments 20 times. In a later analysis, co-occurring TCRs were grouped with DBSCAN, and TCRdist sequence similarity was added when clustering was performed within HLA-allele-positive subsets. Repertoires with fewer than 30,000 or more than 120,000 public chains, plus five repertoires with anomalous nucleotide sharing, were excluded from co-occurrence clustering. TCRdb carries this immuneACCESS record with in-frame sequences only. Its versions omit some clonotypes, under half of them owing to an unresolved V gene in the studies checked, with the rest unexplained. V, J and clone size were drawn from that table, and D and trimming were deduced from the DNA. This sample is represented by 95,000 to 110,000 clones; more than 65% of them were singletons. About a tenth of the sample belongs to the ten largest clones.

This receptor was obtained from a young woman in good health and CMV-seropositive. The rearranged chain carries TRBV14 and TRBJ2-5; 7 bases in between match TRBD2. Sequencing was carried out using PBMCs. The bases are TGTGCCAGCAGCCAAGATCCCAGCGGGACTGAGACCCAGTACTTC. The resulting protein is CASSQDPSGTETQYF.